This T cell receptor beta chain was sequenced in a study of T cells in women clearing cervical HPV infection (dated by TCRdb to about 2018). Notes on the research overall: Cases were 25 women with histologically confirmed HPV16-related CIN3 or worse, including a couple of invasive cancers. In the parent cohort, 10,049 women aged 18 or older were enrolled in Guanacaste, Costa Rica, during about 1993 to 1995 and were followed for roughly 7 years. Cases were matched to controls by age within five years and by the year the sample was collected. Blood from cases was collected at the visit at which the lesion was first identified, whereas blood from controls was collected once infection was no longer detected. Quality controls consisted of five blinded duplicates per group, for a total of approximately 60 samples made up of about 50 participants and about ten replicates. Among cases, blood sampling occurred a median of about 160 days after lesion detection, with an interquartile range of about 85 to 210 days. The controls were 25 women whose single incident HPV16 infection cleared within 12 months with no development of precancer or cancer. The exploratory proof-of-principle case-control study was nested within the Guanacaste HPV Natural History Study in Costa Rica and compared TCR repertoires across cervical HPV16 outcomes. HLA typing was available for only a few women, so HLA type could not be excluded as a confounder. Cases had a median age of almost 35 years compared with 38 for controls, and baseline characteristics showed no significant differences between the groups.

Every participant had a single incident cervical HPV16 infection, and prevalent HPV16 infections were excluded. Cervical HPV DNA was detected by MY09/MY11 PCR, and genotyping was performed by dot-blot hybridization. Fifteen mL of heparinized blood was centrifuged, after which the buffy coat was aliquoted, frozen at -30 degrees C, and then stored at -80 degrees C. Genomic DNA was extracted from buffy coat specimens using QIAGEN kits. TCR beta CDR3 regions were amplified by multiplex PCR from an average of 1200 ng genomic DNA per sample using the immunoSEQ assay. Primer bias was corrected in the assay by using a complete synthetic TCR repertoire to establish an amplification baseline. The amplicons were sequenced using the Illumina platform. The authors processed their data as follows. Error correction of the sequences involved clustering with frequency ratios plus a modified nearest-neighbor algorithm, after which the sequences were analyzed in the immunoSEQ Analyzer using IMGT gene definitions. At each rarefaction depth, TCR richness and evenness were averaged over 20 rarefaction repeats, and samples with fewer sequences than the depth were excluded. Wilcoxon rank sum tests with FDR correction were used to compare V, D and J gene relative abundances between the groups. For the blinded duplicates, the intraclass correlation was roughly 96% for TCR richness and averaged 76.4% across around 61 gene segments. TCRdb obtained this table from immuneACCESS and retained in-frame rearrangements with V and J assigned. These tables miss some clones; where compared with another copy, unresolved V genes account for less than half of the shortfall, and the remainder is unexplained. The DNA was the basis for D and trimming; V, J and clone size are from that table. This specimen's table enumerates over 30,000 clones. Under 8% of the sample is held by the ten biggest clonotypes.

Measured from the cysteine to the phenylalanine, the CDR3 is 14 residues long. The DNA shown is the part of the CDR3 that was read: 33 bases, in frame from base 1. Based on the germline V gene, the CDR1 and CDR2 sequences are SGDLS and YYNGEE. V is pared back by 2 bases and J by 7 bases, with 10 bases lying between the germline termini. As to this clone: Which antigen it targets is not known. The CDR3 goes on 3 residues after the read ends, and that part is filled in from the germline J gene.

Here is what the overall study found, with its caveats: Because the number of T cells in each sample was unknown, differences in richness could reflect differing T-cell content rather than repertoire biology. Lower TRBV6-7 relative abundance was observed in cases than in controls (roughly 0.12% versus 0.15%; Bonferroni P = 0.0008). CIN3+ cases had significantly higher TCR repertoire richness than controls across sequencing depths, but evenness did not differ between the groups. Random forest classifiers that combined richness and V gene abundances separated cases from controls with an estimated AUC of less than 0.85. Whether associations preceded infection or resulted from infection could not be shown with the cross-sectional design, and effector/memory subsets and HPV-specific T cells were not isolated.

The chain was built from TRBV9 and TRBJ1-6; D gene: possibly TRBD1, on 5 matching bases. This receptor was obtained from a woman between 18 and 70 years old with a cervical HPV16 infection that either progressed to CIN3+ or cleared (not recorded which). Specimen: blood buffy coat. The encoded CDR3 is CASSVDRGNSPLHF. The CDR3 DNA, read in part, is TGTGCCAGCAGCGTCGACAGAGGAAATTCACCC.